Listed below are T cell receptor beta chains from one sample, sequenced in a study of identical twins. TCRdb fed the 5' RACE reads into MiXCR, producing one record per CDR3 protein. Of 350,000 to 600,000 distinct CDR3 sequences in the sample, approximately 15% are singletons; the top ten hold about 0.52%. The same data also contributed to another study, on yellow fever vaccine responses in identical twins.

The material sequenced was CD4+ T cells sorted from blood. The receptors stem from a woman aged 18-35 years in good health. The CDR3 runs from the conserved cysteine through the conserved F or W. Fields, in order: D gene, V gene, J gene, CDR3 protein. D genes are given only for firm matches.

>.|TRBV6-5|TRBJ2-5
CASRDRRETQYF
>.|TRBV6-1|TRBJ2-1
CASTPSRDLNEQFF
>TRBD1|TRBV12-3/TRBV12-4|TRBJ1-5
CASSLGTGDHQPQHF
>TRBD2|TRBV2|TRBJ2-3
CASRPTSGGAGDTQYF
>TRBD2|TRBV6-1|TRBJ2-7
CASRLAGEREQYF
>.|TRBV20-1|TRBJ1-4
CSARRTPSEKLFF
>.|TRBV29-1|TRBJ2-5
CSVDIPKQETQYF
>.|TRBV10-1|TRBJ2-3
CASSEMVTDTQYF
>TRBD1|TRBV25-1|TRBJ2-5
CASRQGARETQYF
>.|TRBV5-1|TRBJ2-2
CASSQHGPRANTGELFF
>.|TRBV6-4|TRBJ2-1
CASRQNGVYNEQFF
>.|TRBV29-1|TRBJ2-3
CSVDAGPAGPDTQYF
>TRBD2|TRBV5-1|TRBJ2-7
CASSLVSGTSGSYEQYF
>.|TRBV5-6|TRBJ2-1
CASSFSQRQFF
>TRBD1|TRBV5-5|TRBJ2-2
CASSFNDRAITGELFF
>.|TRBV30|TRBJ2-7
CAWREAYEQYF
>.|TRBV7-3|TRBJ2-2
CASSYIGLSGELFF
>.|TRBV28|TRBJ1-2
CASSLGRDYGYTF
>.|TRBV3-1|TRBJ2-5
CASSQDQGVRTNQETQYF
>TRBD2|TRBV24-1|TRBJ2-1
CATSDLGGGAHNEQFF